This T cell receptor (beta chain) was found in a study of T-cell reconstitution after alpha-beta-depleted transplantation in children. Findings of the study overall: When one year had passed after transplant, most T-cell counts and diversity came from newly produced T cells. High day-60 TCRbeta diversity in some patients came from surviving recipient T cells and thymic progenitors. Reported findings indicate that, about two months after transplant, alpha-beta T cells came from several hundred expanded clones, which were derived from non-depleted graft cells.

Germline V gene lookup returns CDR1 DFQATT and CDR2 SNEGSKA (reference sequence). V trimming: 1 base; J trimming: 1 base; junction bases outside the gene matches: 9. The CDR3 length is 17 residues. The TCRbeta library was prepared with unique molecular identifiers. TCRdb re-derived calls from the PCR reads in MiXCR, one entry per CDR3 protein. This sample carries 800,000 to 1,000,000 distinct CDR3 sequences, around 30% of them seen once, and the ten largest clones take around 30%. Concerning this clonotype: Its antigen remains unidentified.

This chain links TRBV20-1 with TRBJ2-3; 9 nucleotides match TRBD2. The specimen was PBMCs, mostly from graft donor cells, collected 360 days after TCRalphabeta/CD19-depleted stem cell transplant. The receptor was derived from a boy less than two years old who had a stem cell transplant for SCID, so the T cells may come from the graft donor. In DNA form, the CDR3 reads TGCAGTGCTAGAGGCCCCCGGGAGCGGGGGGGCACAGATACGCAGTATTTT. This codes for CSARGPRERGGTDTQYF.